This entry features one T cell receptor (beta chain) sequence. Its antigen is currently unknown. The data derive from a study of Ad26.COV2.S vaccination and SARS-CoV-2 variants. The V and J ends lost 2 bases and 2 bases respectively, with 15 bases between them. CDR1 is KGHSH and CDR2 is LQKENI in the germline V gene. The CDR3 has 17 amino acids. Measured with immunoSEQ multiplex PCR; TCRdb has only the in-frame clones, and not every one. The sample contains more than 300,000 clones, about 88% of which appear only once. Notes on the study in general: Following vaccination, spike-specific CD8+ and CD4+ T cell responses reportedly exhibited substantial breadth.

Treatment defined: over 15 received Ad26.COV2.S at low or high dose, single or two shots; five or six received placebo; per-sample allocation not given. Samples were taken on day 63 after the first vaccine or placebo injection. V usage is TRBV18 and J usage is TRBJ1-4; tentatively, D is TRBD1 (5 bases). The sequencing used peripheral blood, collected in a trial of Ad26.COV2.S vaccine versus placebo. The receptor was derived from a person aged 18-65 years who received the Ad26.COV2.S COVID-19 vaccine or a placebo. The CDR3 DNA sequence: TGTGCCAGCTCACCAGGACTTAGCGGGGCCACTAATGAAAAACTGTTTTTT. It specifies CASSPGLSGATNEKLFF. Variable domain in full (rest from reference TRBV18 and TRBJ1-4): NAGVMQNPRHLVRRRGQEARLRCSPMKGHSHVYWYRQLPEEGLKFMVYLQKENIIDESGMPKERFSAEFPKEGPSILRIQQVVRGDSAAYFCASSPGLSGATNEKLFFGSGTQLSVL.